One sample yielded the 30 T cell receptor beta chains listed below, sequenced in a study of cytomegalovirus exposure and HLA in healthy donors. 13 Jbeta primers and 60 Vbeta primers were used for the PCR. Clones were read by immunoSEQ multiplex PCR, and TCRdb kept only the in-frame ones, dropping some. This table has about 210,000 clones, around 83% appearing once. Sequenced material: PBMCs. The receptors were gathered from a woman aged 45 to 65 in good health and CMV-seropositive.

This clone was detected a few times. This sequence joins TRBV7-7 and TRBJ1-1; D is ambiguous. CDR1 is SSHAT, CDR2 FNYEAQ, per germline (reference sequence). The CDR3 loop spans 13 amino acids. V lost 3 bases and J 3 bases, leaving 8 bases between the germline ends. The CDR3 DNA is TGTGCCAGCAGCTTTTCCCGGGACACTGAAGCTTTCTTT. This gives the protein CASSFSRDTEAFF.

The table lists this clone with a count of one. J is TRBJ2-5 and V is TRBV7-2; 8 nucleotides match TRBD1. CDR3 size: 14 residues. Losses at the gene ends were 4 bases for V and 4 bases for J; bases not matched to a gene: 5. CDR1 is SGHTA, CDR2 FQGNSA, per germline. The CDR3: CASSSMDRVETQYF. The CDR3 DNA reads TGTGCCAGCAGCTCCATGGACAGGGTAGAGACCCAGTACTTC.

CDR3 nucleotides: TGCGCCAGCGCAACCGGGACTCGCGGTGAAAAACTGTTTTTT. It is translated as CASATGTRGEKLFF. The rearrangement joins TRBV5-1 to TRBJ1-4, with a weak D call TRBD1 (5 bases). Trimming stripped 7 bases from V and 7 bases from J, with 17 bases between. This CDR3 spans 14 amino acids. CDR1 is SGHRS and CDR2 is YFSETQ in the germline V gene. The full variable domain, with the rest looked up from reference TRBV5-1 and TRBJ1-4, is KAGVTQTPRYLIKTRGQQVTLSCSPISGHRSVSWYQQTPGQGLQFLFEYFSETQRNKGNFPGRFSGRQFSNSRSEMNVSTLELGDSALYLCASATGTRGEKLFFGSGTQLSVL.

The genes are TRBV6-6 and TRBJ2-2, with 12 bases matching TRBD1. V was clipped by 6 bases and J by 4 bases; unmatched bases: 3. The germline V gene encodes CDR1 MNHNY and CDR2 SVGAGI (reference sequence). This CDR3 is 15 amino acids long. The CDR3 region is CASRPGQGATGELFF. In DNA form, the CDR3 reads TGTGCCAGCAGACCGGGACAGGGGGCCACCGGGGAGCTGTTTTTT.

This clone was detected once. The V call is TRBV5-4, the J call TRBJ1-1; possibly TRBD1 for D (6 bases). V was trimmed by 3 bases and J by 1 base, leaving 10 bases between them. This CDR3 has 14 amino acids. Germline CDR1 and CDR2: SGHNT and YYREEE (reference sequence). CDR3 nucleotides: TGTGCCAGCAGCTATGGACAGAGGAACACTGAAGCTTTCTTT. This codes for CASSYGQRNTEAFF.

The V and J genes are TRBV7-3 and TRBJ1-5; TRBD1 might be the D (6 bases). This CDR3 contains 15 residues. Germline V gene data show CDR1 as SGHTA and CDR2 as FQGTGA. V lost 2 bases, J lost 1 base, and 9 bases lay in between. The CDR3: CASSLVGASNQPQHF. The CDR3 DNA is TGTGCCAGCAGCTTAGTGGGGGCGAGCAATCAGCCCCAGCATTTT.

The rearrangement uses TRBV5-4 and TRBJ2-7, with TRBD1 matching over 8 bases. J lost 2 bases, V lost 5 bases, and 12 bases had no gene match. The CDR3 has 16 residues. In germline, CDR1 is SGHNT, CDR2 YYREEE (reference sequence). The CDR3 protein is CASRRGQARKTYEQYF. The CDR3 DNA reads as TGTGCCAGCAGAAGGGGACAGGCCCGAAAAACCTACGAGCAGTACTTC.

This chain connects TRBV7-9 to TRBJ1-6; D is possibly TRBD1 (6 bases). This CDR3 spans 18 amino acids. The V gene's germline CDR1 is SEHNR and CDR2 FQNEAQ (reference sequence). V dropped 4 bases and J dropped 4 bases, with 20 bases sitting between them. CDR3 region: CASSSLRGGASYNSPLHF. DNA for the CDR3: TGTGCCAGCAGCTCCCTCCGAGGGGGGGCGTCATATAATTCACCCCTCCACTTT.

The rearrangement links TRBV19 to TRBJ1-6; D ambiguous. Between the trimmed V and J ends, which lost 5 bases and 7 bases, there was a span of 6 bases. The CDR3 runs 12 residues. The germline gives CDR1 LNHDA, CDR2 SQIVND (reference sequence). As DNA, the CDR3 is TGTGCCAGTAGTCAGGTGAATTCACCCCTCCACTTT. Translation gives CASSQVNSPLHF.

The chain joins TRBV6-5 to TRBJ1-1; tentatively, D is TRBD1 (6 bases). This CDR3 is built from 16 residues. CDR1 MNHEY and CDR2 SVGAGI come from the germline V gene. Trimming pared 0 bases from V and 4 bases from J, leaving 15 bases between. CDR3 bases: TGTGCCAGCAGTTACTCCCGTACAGGGACCCGCACTGAAGCTTTCTTT. Its translation: CASSYSRTGTRTEAFF.

The J gene is TRBJ1-5, the V gene TRBV15; D unclear. The V end lost 0 bases, the J end lost 2 bases, and 8 bases lay between the germline ends. This CDR3 spans 15 amino acids. Per germline, CDR1 LNHNV and CDR2 YYDKDF (reference sequence). The CDR3, as DNA: TGTGCCACCAGCAGAGAGAGGTATGGCAATCAGCCCCAGCATTTT. It codes for CATSRERYGNQPQHF.

The chain has TRBV7-8 and TRBJ1-5; 8 nucleotides line up with TRBD1. The junction had 4 bases not matched to a gene; V was cut back by 1 base and J by 2 bases. The V gene's germline CDR1 is SGHVS and CDR2 FQNEAQ. The CDR3 runs to 16 residues. The CDR3 sequence: CASSLGTGRGNQPQHF. In DNA, the CDR3 is TGTGCCAGCAGCTTAGGGACAGGGAGGGGCAATCAGCCCCAGCATTTT. The full variable domain, completed using reference TRBV7-8 and TRBJ1-5, is GAGVSQSPRYKVAKRGQDVALRCDPISGHVSLFWYQQALGQGPEFLTYFQNEAQLDKSGLPSDRFFAERPEGSVSTLKIQRTQQEDSAVYLCASSLGTGRGNQPQHFGDGTRLSIL.

The V gene is TRBV7-2, the J gene TRBJ2-5; 8 bases are a match to TRBD2. The end of the DNA fits TRBJ2-7 better, so the J call may be wrong. Germline CDR1 SGHTA, CDR2 FQGNSA. The CDR3 consists of 15 residues. Here the CDR3 reads CASSLSGGLSYEQYF. CDR3 nucleotides: TGTGCCAGCAGCTTGAGCGGGGGACTCTCCTACGAGCAGTACTTC.

This clone occurred once. The chain couples TRBV25-1 to TRBJ2-1; TRBD2 matches at 8 bases. The CDR3 spans 14 residues. V was clipped by 4 bases and J by 4 bases; unmatched bases: 3. CDR1 is MGHDK, CDR2 SYGVNS, per germline. As DNA, the CDR3 is TGTGCCAGCAGTGGACTAGCGAGGTACAATGAGCAGTTCTTC. It yields the protein CASSGLARYNEQFF.

This sequence joins TRBV19 and TRBJ1-4, with D tentatively TRBD1 (6 bases). Germline-derived CDR1 and CDR2 are LNHDA and SQIVND (reference sequence). CDR3 length: 14 amino acids. Trimming shortened V by 3 bases and J by 8 bases, and 13 bases separated the two germline ends. The DNA for the CDR3 is TGTGCCAGTAGTATTCAGGGGATCGGGGAAAAACTGTTTTTT. Encoded protein: CASSIQGIGEKLFF.

Worth noting for this clone: Its ends do not fully match the called genes, so a read error is possible. The sample holds other DNA sequences that translate to the same CDR3. The V call is TRBV5-1, the J call TRBJ2-5, with TRBD1 identical over 9 bases. Germline loops: CDR1 SGHRS, CDR2 YFSETQ. The CDR3 length is 14 residues. CDR3 loop: CASSWTGVGETQYF. The CDR3 DNA is TGCGCCAGCAGCTGGACAGGGGTCGGGGAGACCCAATACTTC.

V usage is TRBV6-1 and J usage is TRBJ1-2, with D uncertain. The CDR3 runs to 13 residues. Trimming took off 6 bases at V and 4 bases at J, with 12 bases between the two ends. Germline V CDR1 and CDR2: MNHNS, SASEGT. The DNA of the CDR3 is TGTGCCAGCAGGGAGGTCGAGAGCTATGGCTACACCTTC. Protein product: CASREVESYGYTF.

The V call is TRBV30, the J call TRBJ2-7; 8 bases align to TRBD2. This CDR3 has 13 amino acids. Germline V gene data show CDR1 as GTSNPN and CDR2 as SVGIG (reference sequence). V lost 2 bases and J lost 5; bases outside the gene matches: 5. Here the CDR3 reads CAWSPSGGDEQYF. CDR3 coding DNA: TGTGCCTGGAGTCCCTCCGGGGGGGACGAGCAGTACTTC.

This clone was seen a handful of times. This chain links TRBV5-5 with TRBJ2-2, with D unresolved. Trimming took off 3 bases at V and 6 bases at J, with 12 bases between the two ends. The CDR3 has 14 residues. The germline V gene encodes CDR1 SGHKS and CDR2 YYEKEE (reference sequence). CDR3 DNA sequence: TGTGCCAGCAGCTCGACCCAGGTTTCCGGGGAGCTGTTTTTT. Translation: CASSSTQVSGELFF.

CDR3 coding DNA: TGTGCCAGCAGTGAAAGGGTCTCCCTTTCGGGAGGTCCCCACTACCAAGAGACCCAGTACTTC. Translated, it gives CASSERVSLSGGPHYQETQYF. The chain links TRBV6-1 to TRBJ2-5; 7 bases are a match to TRBD2. Germline V gives CDR1 MNHNS, CDR2 SASEGT. The V segment lost 2 bases and the J segment 0 bases; nucleotides outside the gene matches: 21. The CDR3 contains 21 residues.

This chain connects TRBV19 to TRBJ1-2; D is undetermined. The CDR3 totals 15 residues. In germline, CDR1 is LNHDA, CDR2 SQIVND (reference sequence). The germline V and J ends were trimmed by 5 bases and 4 bases, with 17 bases remaining between them. The CDR3 loop is CASSPSLGEVYGYTF. DNA for the CDR3: TGTGCCAGTAGTCCCAGTTTGGGAGAGGTCTATGGCTACACCTTC. Full variable domain (outside the CDR3, taken from reference TRBV19 and TRBJ1-2): DGGITQSPKYLFRKEGQNVTLSCEQNLNHDAMYWYRQDPGQGLRLIYYSQIVNDFQKGDIAEGYSVSREKKESFPLTVTSAQKNPTAFYLCASSPSLGEVYGYTFGSGTRLTVV.

The genes are TRBV19 and TRBJ1-2; 8 bases map to TRBD1. With V trimmed by 5 bases and J by 8 bases, 16 bases remained unmatched. The germline V gene has CDR1 LNHDA and CDR2 SQIVND (reference sequence). This CDR3 region has 16 residues. The CDR3 bases are TGTGCCAGTAGTCTACACACGGACAGGGTGAATGAGGGCTACACCTTC. This translates into CASSLHTDRVNEGYTF.

The chain has TRBV11-3 and TRBJ1-3; D possibly corresponds to TRBD1 (6 bases). The ends were cut back, 4 bases at V and 0 bases at J, with 10 bases in the middle. Germline-derived CDR1 and CDR2 are SGHNT and YENEEA. The CDR3 runs to 15 residues. The CDR3 coding sequence is TGTGCCAGCAGCTGCGACAGGCTCTCTGGAAACACCATATATTTT. Translation: CASSCDRLSGNTIYF.

The rearrangement uses TRBV5-6 and TRBJ2-2, with D unresolved. Germline CDR1 SGHDT, CDR2 YYEEEE. CDR3 size: 14 residues. Trimming stripped 0 bases from V and 7 bases from J, with 10 bases between. CDR3 bases: TGTGCCAGCAGCTTGGGAGCCGTGGTCGGGGAGCTGTTTTTT. Translating it yields CASSLGAVVGELFF. Full variable domain (missing parts from reference TRBV5-6 and TRBJ2-2): DAGVTQSPTHLIKTRGQQVTLRCSPKSGHDTVSWYQQALGQGPQFIFQYYEEEERQRGNFPDRFSGHQFPNYSSELNVNALLLGDSALYLCASSLGAVVGELFFGEGSRLTVL.

The J gene is TRBJ2-1, the V gene TRBV12-2; no DNA check was done on the table's D call, TRBD2. TRBV12-2 is recorded as a pseudogene. The CDR3 is made up of 18 amino acids. The CDR3 loop is CASRVGNGLAGTYNEQFF. CDR3 in DNA: TGTGCAAGTCGCGTCGGGAACGGACTAGCGGGCACCTACAATGAGCAGTTCTTC.

This chain uses TRBV4-3 with TRBJ1-3; D gene unclear. The germline V gene encodes CDR1 LGHNA and CDR2 YSLEER. Trimming left V 5 bases short and J 0 bases short, with 11 bases between. The CDR3 runs 15 residues. CDR3 DNA sequence: TGCGCCAGCAGCGAATGGGCTAACTCTGGAAACACCATATATTTT. It specifies CASSEWANSGNTIYF.

The genes are TRBV7-8 and TRBJ2-1, with TRBD2 as a possible D gene (6 bases). V lost 2 bases, J lost 6 bases, and 17 bases lay in between. Germline V gives CDR1 SGHVS, CDR2 FQNEAQ. There are 16 residues in the CDR3. This chain's CDR3 is CASSLSLTGVSNEQFF. Written as DNA, the CDR3 is TGTGCCAGCAGCTTATCCCTGACGGGGGTAAGCAATGAGCAGTTCTTC.

The sample holds a few counts of this clone. V and J are TRBV6-1 and TRBJ1-1; D is perhaps TRBD1 (6 bases). Trimming pared 1 base from V and 2 bases from J, leaving 11 bases between. The CDR3 sequence is 15 residues long. Germline-derived CDR1 and CDR2 are MNHNS and SASEGT. CDR3 loop: CASSEVYRENTEAFF. DNA for the CDR3: TGTGCCAGCAGTGAAGTGTACAGGGAAAACACTGAAGCTTTCTTT.

This clone appeared a single time. The V and J genes are TRBV7-9 and TRBJ1-4; D perhaps matches TRBD1 (5 bases). This CDR3 comprises 15 residues. Germline CDR1 is SEHNR and CDR2 is FQNEAQ (reference sequence). Trimming removed 3 bases at V and 2 bases at J, with 10 bases between. In DNA, the CDR3 is TGTGCCAGCAGCTTGCAGGGTTATACTAATGAAAAACTGTTTTTT. It encodes CASSLQGYTNEKLFF.

V and J are TRBV5-1 and TRBJ2-3, with 8 bases lining up with TRBD1. The germline V gene encodes CDR1 SGHRS and CDR2 YFSETQ. With V trimmed by 1 base and J by 1 base, 11 bases remained unmatched. The CDR3 extends over 18 amino acids. CDR3 in amino acids: CASSLWGRGQGGTDTQYF. The CDR3 coding sequence is TGCGCCAGCAGCTTGTGGGGTCGAGGACAGGGCGGCACAGATACGCAGTATTTT.